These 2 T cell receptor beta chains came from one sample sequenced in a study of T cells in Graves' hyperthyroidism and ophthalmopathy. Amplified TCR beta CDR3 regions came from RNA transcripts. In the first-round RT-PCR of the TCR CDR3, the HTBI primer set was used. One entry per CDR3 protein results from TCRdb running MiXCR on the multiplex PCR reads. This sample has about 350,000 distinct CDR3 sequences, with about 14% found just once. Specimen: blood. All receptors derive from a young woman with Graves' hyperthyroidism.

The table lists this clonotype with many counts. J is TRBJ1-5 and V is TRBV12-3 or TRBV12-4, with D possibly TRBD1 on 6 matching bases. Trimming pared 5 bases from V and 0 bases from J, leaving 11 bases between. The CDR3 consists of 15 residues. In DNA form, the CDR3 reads TGTGCCAGCAGTCGGGGGCTGTATAGCAATCAGCCCCAGCATTTT. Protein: CASSRGLYSNQPQHF.

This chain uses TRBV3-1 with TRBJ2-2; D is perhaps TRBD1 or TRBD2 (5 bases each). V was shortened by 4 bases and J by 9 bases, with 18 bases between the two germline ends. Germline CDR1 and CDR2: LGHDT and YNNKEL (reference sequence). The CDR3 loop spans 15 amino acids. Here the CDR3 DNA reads TGTGCCAGCAGCCCCCGGGACGGGGCGGGCAGGGAGCTGTTTTTT. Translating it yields CASSPRDGAGRELFF.